A selection of T cell receptor beta chains follows, all from one sample in a study of blood T cell repertoires in COVID-19. Sequenced by immunoSEQ multiplex PCR; TCRdb stores in-frame clones only, minus some. The sample contains 250,000 to 300,000 clones, about 88% of which appear only once. Sample: peripheral blood. These receptors came from a woman aged 60-75 years with COVID-19, enrolled during active disease. CDR3s include the opening cysteine and the closing phenylalanine or tryptophan. Each record gives: CDR3 DNA, CDR3 protein, V gene, clone size, D gene, J gene. The D gene is left open where the match is weak. Not every row has a clone size; where given, it reads once, few, many or a size class.

cdr3_nt: TGTGCCTGCCGGGGGGTGGGCGGCTACACCTTC
cdr3_aa: CACRGVGGYTF
v_call: TRBV30
clone_size: NA
d_call: NA
j_call: TRBJ1-2

cdr3_nt: TGTGCTAGTGGTTTGGACAGGGGGCGAAGTGGCTACACCTTC
cdr3_aa: CASGLDRGRSGYTF
v_call: TRBV12-5
clone_size: once
d_call: TRBD1
j_call: TRBJ1-2

cdr3_nt: TGTGCCAGCAGCCAAGAGGAGGGGGCCAGGTACTTC
cdr3_aa: CASSQEEGARYF
v_call: TRBV3-1/TRBV3-2
clone_size: NA
d_call: NA
j_call: TRBJ2-7

cdr3_nt: TGTGCCAGCAGCTTAGTGGCAGGGAACACTGAAGCTTTCTTT
cdr3_aa: CASSLVAGNTEAFF
v_call: TRBV11-1
clone_size: once
d_call: NA
j_call: TRBJ1-1

cdr3_nt: TGTGCCAGCAGTTTAGGCGGGACAGGGGCAACTTATAGCAATCAGCCCCAGCATTTT
cdr3_aa: CASSLGGTGATYSNQPQHF
v_call: TRBV28
clone_size: NA
d_call: TRBD1
j_call: TRBJ1-5

cdr3_nt: TGTGCCAGCAGCCCCAGTGGGGCGGGAGGACTTTACAATGAGCAGTTCTTC
cdr3_aa: CASSPSGAGGLYNEQFF
v_call: TRBV14
clone_size: once
d_call: TRBD2
j_call: TRBJ2-1

cdr3_nt: TGTGCCAGCAGTCCCGGACAGGGCGGCACAGATACGCAGTATTTT
cdr3_aa: CASSPGQGGTDTQYF
v_call: TRBV6-6
clone_size: few
d_call: TRBD1
j_call: TRBJ2-3

cdr3_nt: TGTGCCAGCAGCCCTATCCTTGGGACACCTTGGGACTATGGCTACACCTTC
cdr3_aa: CASSPILGTPWDYGYTF
v_call: TRBV6-2/TRBV6-3
clone_size: NA
d_call: NA
j_call: TRBJ1-2

cdr3_nt: TGCGCCAGCAGCCAAGATTCCGTTCATGGCTACACCTTC
cdr3_aa: CASSQDSVHGYTF
v_call: TRBV4-3
clone_size: NA
d_call: NA
j_call: TRBJ1-2

cdr3_nt: TGTGCCAGCAGTGGTCGGGGGGTGGTGACTGAAGCTTTCTTT
cdr3_aa: CASSGRGVVTEAFF
v_call: TRBV2
clone_size: NA
d_call: NA
j_call: TRBJ1-1

cdr3_nt: TGTGCCTGGAGTGTACGAGGGTTTGGGGAAAAACTGTTTTTT
cdr3_aa: CAWSVRGFGEKLFF
v_call: TRBV30
clone_size: NA
d_call: NA
j_call: TRBJ1-4

cdr3_nt: TGCGCCAGCAGCCCACGGCGGGGCCGTCTTACAGATACGCAGTATTTT
cdr3_aa: CASSPRRGRLTDTQYF
v_call: TRBV4-3
clone_size: NA
d_call: NA
j_call: TRBJ2-3

cdr3_nt: TGTGCCAGTGGAGGCAACTATGGCTACACCTTC
cdr3_aa: CASGGNYGYTF
v_call: TRBV19
clone_size: few
d_call: NA
j_call: TRBJ1-2

cdr3_nt: TGTGCCAGCAGTGGGCGGAAGGGAGCTGCTAATGAAAAACTGTTTTTT
cdr3_aa: CASSGRKGAANEKLFF
v_call: TRBV6-1
clone_size: NA
d_call: NA
j_call: TRBJ1-4

cdr3_nt: TGTGCCAGCAGCCAAGATGGGGGCATAACTAACTATGGCTACACCTTC
cdr3_aa: CASSQDGGITNYGYTF
v_call: TRBV3-1/TRBV3-2
clone_size: NA
d_call: NA
j_call: TRBJ1-2

cdr3_nt: TGTGCCAGCAGGCCGTCGGGGATATACGGAAACACCATATATTTT
cdr3_aa: CASRPSGIYGNTIYF
v_call: TRBV6-5
clone_size: NA
d_call: NA
j_call: TRBJ1-3

cdr3_nt: TGTGCCAGTAGTATTTGGAGGATAACCTACAATGAGCAGTTCTTC
cdr3_aa: CASSIWRITYNEQFF
v_call: TRBV19
clone_size: NA
d_call: NA
j_call: TRBJ2-1

cdr3_nt: TGTGCCAGCAGCGTAGATCCCGCGGCGACGGGTTACAATGAGCAGTTCTTC
cdr3_aa: CASSVDPAATGYNEQFF
v_call: TRBV9
clone_size: NA
d_call: NA
j_call: TRBJ2-1

cdr3_nt: TGTGCCAGCAGTTTAGGGACTAGCGGCTACGAGCAGTACTTC
cdr3_aa: CASSLGTSGYEQYF
v_call: TRBV28
clone_size: NA
d_call: TRBD2
j_call: TRBJ2-7

cdr3_nt: TGCAGTGCTAGCCGGGGTGAAAGACTGTTTTTT
cdr3_aa: CSASRGERLFF
v_call: TRBV20-1
clone_size: few
d_call: NA
j_call: TRBJ1-4

cdr3_nt: TGCGCCAGCAGCTCGGGGACAGGCCTTAATGAAAAACTGTTTTTT
cdr3_aa: CASSSGTGLNEKLFF
v_call: TRBV5-1
clone_size: NA
d_call: TRBD1
j_call: TRBJ1-4

cdr3_nt: TGTGCCAGCAGACCGGGACTAGCGAGACCCTACGAGCAGTACTTC
cdr3_aa: CASRPGLARPYEQYF
v_call: TRBV7-8
clone_size: NA
d_call: TRBD2
j_call: TRBJ2-7

cdr3_nt: TGTGCCAGCAGCGGAGGGGGGGTGGAAGTTGAAGAGACCCAGTACTTC
cdr3_aa: CASSGGGVEVEETQYF
v_call: TRBV4-2
clone_size: NA
d_call: NA
j_call: TRBJ2-5

cdr3_nt: TGTGCCAGCAGCGTAGCGGCGGGTGGCTACACCTTC
cdr3_aa: CASSVAAGGYTF
v_call: TRBV9
clone_size: NA
d_call: NA
j_call: TRBJ1-2

cdr3_nt: TGTGCCAGCAGTTTAGTGACAGGGGGCGCGGAAAAACTGTTTTTT
cdr3_aa: CASSLVTGGAEKLFF
v_call: TRBV28
clone_size: NA
d_call: TRBD1
j_call: TRBJ1-4

cdr3_nt: TGTGCCAGCAGTTATGGACAGGGGGCATTTGGCTACACCTTC
cdr3_aa: CASSYGQGAFGYTF
v_call: TRBV7-2
clone_size: NA
d_call: TRBD1
j_call: TRBJ1-2

cdr3_nt: TGTGCCAGCAGCCTCTCTTCAACTTGGAGGGCTGAAGCTTTCTTT
cdr3_aa: CASSLSSTWRAEAFF
v_call: TRBV7-2
clone_size: NA
d_call: NA
j_call: TRBJ1-1

cdr3_nt: TGCGCCAGCAGCCAAGAAGCTAGCGGGACAAAGTACGAGCAGTACTTC
cdr3_aa: CASSQEASGTKYEQYF
v_call: TRBV4-1
clone_size: NA
d_call: TRBD2
j_call: TRBJ2-7

cdr3_nt: TGTGCCAGCTCAAAGGTTATTACCGGGGGATCCTACAATGAGCAGTTCTTC
cdr3_aa: CASSKVITGGSYNEQFF
v_call: TRBV18
clone_size: NA
d_call: NA
j_call: TRBJ2-1

cdr3_nt: TGTGCCAGCAGCCCGGTAGATACGCAGTATTTT
cdr3_aa: CASSPVDTQYF
v_call: TRBV7-9
clone_size: NA
d_call: NA
j_call: TRBJ2-3

cdr3_nt: TGTGCCAGCAGCTTGAACAGGGGGCTGCCCTATGGCTACACCTTC
cdr3_aa: CASSLNRGLPYGYTF
v_call: TRBV5-4
clone_size: NA
d_call: TRBD1
j_call: TRBJ1-2

cdr3_nt: TGTGCCAGCAGCTTGGACAGGTTGAATAATTCACCCCTCCACTTT
cdr3_aa: CASSLDRLNNSPLHF
v_call: TRBV5-4
clone_size: NA
d_call: NA
j_call: TRBJ1-6

cdr3_nt: TGTGCCACCCCGGGGGGCGGCTACACCTTC
cdr3_aa: CATPGGGYTF
v_call: TRBV24-1
clone_size: NA
d_call: NA
j_call: TRBJ1-2